This entry describes one T cell receptor (beta chain). The germline V gene encodes CDR1 LGHNA and CDR2 YNFKEQ. V was cut by 1 base and J by 0 bases, with 9 bases left in between. The CDR3 contains 15 residues. This sample was taken from a study of shared clonotypes between healthy human individuals. Produced via immunoSEQ multiplex PCR; TCRdb's table is partial and in-frame only. The sample carries 600,000 to 800,000 clones, over 60% recorded once. This clonotype was obtained from a woman aged 25-40 years in good health. The specimen was memory CD4+ T cells sorted from blood. Subset meaning: CD45RA-negative fraction. V gene TRBV4-2 combines with J gene TRBJ1-2, with D hard to call. The CDR3 here is CASSQARGTNYGYTF. The CDR3 region has the DNA TGTGCCAGCAGCCAAGCCCGGGGAACTAACTATGGCTACACCTTC.